This T cell receptor (beta chain) emerged from a study of blood T cell repertoires in COVID-19. Study at large: COVID-19 samples from acute and convalescent phases originated in the United States, Italy and Spain. Sources were T cells, B-cell-depleted T cells, or PBMCs; the material itself was cDNA or gDNA.

This clone has only one observation. Original processing notes: Amplification of reference gene primers was used by the study to estimate nucleated cell counts. The data were produced by immunoSEQ multiplex PCR, yet TCRdb's version contains in-frame clones alone and is incomplete. V and J calls and clone size are copied from that table; D and trimming were computed from the DNA. Of more than 70,000 clones in the sample, 89% were seen once. The germline CDR1 and CDR2 sequences are MNHEY and SMNVEV (reference sequence). The CDR3 runs 14 residues. Losses at the gene ends were 6 bases for V and 4 bases for J; bases not matched to a gene: 7.

The J gene is TRBJ2-7, the V gene TRBV27; 9 bases match TRBD1. The sequenced sample was peripheral blood. This TCR was sampled from a man aged 45-60 years with acute or convalescent COVID-19. The CDR3 DNA follows: TGTGCCAGCAGGATCACAGGGGGCTGGTACGAGCAGTACGTC. It specifies CASRITGGWYEQYV.